Shown below are 28 T cell receptor beta chains from a single sample sequenced in a study of beta chain features in type 1 diabetes. All of the isolated RNA was reverse transcribed, so expressed TCRB transcripts were sequenced. Here immunoSEQ multiplex PCR was the method, and the copy in TCRdb shows in-frame clones only, minus some. The repertoire holds hundreds of thousands of clones, with about 14% as singletons. Study conclusions and caveats: For Type 1 diabetes patients, all four CD4+ subsets carried TCRB CDR3s that were moderately but significantly shorter.

Their cognate antigens are unknown. Sequenced: naive CD4+ T cells from blood. These receptors came from a man between 18 and 29 years old with type 1 diabetes.

The chain recombines TRBV10-1 with TRBJ2-5, with D possibly being TRBD2 (5 bases). The CDR3 loop spans 16 amino acids. Germline CDR1 reads WNHNN; CDR2 reads SYGVQD (reference sequence). The V end was cut by 3 bases, the J end by 0 bases, with 14 bases between. The CDR3 DNA is TGCGCCAGCAGTGAAGAATTAGGGCGGGACCAAGAGACCCAGTACTTC. Translating it yields CASSEELGRDQETQYF.

The chain combines TRBV11-2 with TRBJ2-3; D remains ambiguous. The CDR3 extends over 12 amino acids. V shed 2 bases and J shed 4 bases, with 4 bases lying between them. From germline, CDR1 is SGHAT and CDR2 FQNNGV. The CDR3 sequence: CASSLSPDTQYF. DNA of the CDR3: TGTGCCAGCAGCTTAAGCCCAGATACGCAGTATTTT. Using reference TRBV11-2 and TRBJ2-3 for the parts outside the CDR3, the full variable domain is EAGVAQSPRYKIIEKRQSVAFWCNPISGHATLYWYQQILGQGPKLLIQFQNNGVVDDSQLPKDRFSAERLKGVDSTLKIQPAKLEDSAVYLCASSLSPDTQYFGPGTRLTVL.

The chain links TRBV6-5 to TRBJ2-1; 13 bases are a match to TRBD2. Germline-derived CDR1 and CDR2 are MNHEY and SVGAGI. The CDR3 has 16 amino acids. Germline trimming cut 4 bases from V and 11 bases from J; bases unmatched to any gene: 11. CDR3 sequence: CASSSGLAGERSKQFF. CDR3 bases: TGTGCCAGCAGTTCCGGACTAGCGGGAGAACGATCGAAGCAGTTCTTC.

In this sample, this clone turned up a few times. The rearrangement uses TRBV6-4 and TRBJ2-1; D not certain. Per the germline V gene, CDR1 is MRHNA and CDR2 is SNTAGT. The CDR3 runs 13 residues. Trimming removed 4 bases from V and 9 bases from J, with 13 bases in between. CDR3 loop: CASSVLGWGEQFF. Written as DNA, the CDR3 is TGTGCCAGCAGTGTTCTGGGGTGGGGTGAGCAGTTCTTC.

The rearrangement links TRBV7-2 to TRBJ2-5; D unresolved. V was shortened by 3 bases and J by 0 bases, with 5 bases between the two germline ends. Germline values: CDR1 SGHTA, CDR2 FQGNSA. The CDR3 totals 13 residues. CDR3 region: CASSFWYQETQYF. DNA of the CDR3: TGTGCCAGCAGCTTTTGGTACCAAGAGACCCAGTACTTC.

There are a few counts of this clone. The V gene is TRBV30, the J gene TRBJ2-7, with 8 bases aligning to TRBD2. This CDR3 is 14 amino acids long. Germline CDR1 reads GTSNPN; CDR2 reads SVGIG (reference sequence). The J segment lost 0 bases and the V segment lost 7 bases, leaving 8 bases of the junction unmatched. The CDR3 nucleotides are TGTGCCTCTTCGGGCGGGAGGTCCTCCTACGAGCAGTACTTC. It translates to CASSGGRSSYEQYF.

This rearrangement joins TRBV11-2 to TRBJ2-5; D might be TRBD2 (6 bases). Trimming removed 3 bases at V and 6 bases at J, with 20 bases between. CDR1 and CDR2 (germline): SGHAT, FQNNGV. The CDR3 covers 16 residues. CDR3 residues: CASSFALRSGHKTQYF. In DNA form, the CDR3 reads TGTGCCAGCAGCTTCGCGCTGCGTAGCGGCCATAAGACCCAGTACTTC.

The chain uses TRBV7-2 and TRBJ1-5; D unclear. The CDR3 runs 13 residues. The V end was cut by 2 bases, the J end by 6 bases, with 8 bases between. Germline assignment: CDR1 SGHTA and CDR2 FQGNSA. The CDR3 here is CASSLTTGQPQHF. The DNA for the CDR3 is TGTGCCAGCAGCTTAACCACGGGTCAGCCCCAGCATTTT.

The chain uses TRBV5-6 and TRBJ2-4; a possible D gene is TRBD2 (7 bases). The CDR3 sequence is 13 residues long. CDR1 SGHDT and CDR2 YYEEEE come from the germline V gene. V was pared by 6 bases and J by 6 bases, with 13 bases between. The DNA of the CDR3 is TGTGCCAGCACCCGGGGGGCAGGAAACATTCAGTACTTC. Amino acid sequence: CASTRGAGNIQYF.

In its sample, this clone was seen a few times. This sequence joins TRBV7-9 and TRBJ1-5, with TRBD1 matching 8 bases. After removal of 3 bases from V and 7 bases from J, the junction contained 5 bases not matched to a gene. The CDR3 loop spans 14 amino acids. Germline lookup yields CDR1 SEHNR and CDR2 FQNEAQ (reference sequence). CDR3 in DNA: TGTGCCAGCAGCTTCCAGGGGGCCGGCCAGCCCCAGCATTTT. Translated: CASSFQGAGQPQHF.

The chain has TRBV6-5 and TRBJ2-7; D call uncertain. Germline CDR1 MNHEY, CDR2 SVGAGI. The CDR3 is made up of 12 amino acids. V dropped 1 base and J dropped 5 bases, with 6 bases sitting between them. The CDR3, as DNA: TGTGCCAGCAGTTACTTGGGTGACGAGCAGTACTTC. Protein sequence: CASSYLGDEQYF.

The genes are TRBV11-2 and TRBJ2-3; TRBD2 matches at 8 bases. Germline V gives CDR1 SGHAT, CDR2 FQNNGV. V was clipped by 3 bases and J by 4 bases; unmatched bases: 6. This CDR3 comprises 15 residues. The CDR3 nucleotides read TGTGCCAGCAGCTTGGACGGGAGGGCCTCAGATACGCAGTATTTT. Translated, it gives CASSLDGRASDTQYF.

The chain has TRBV7-2 and TRBJ1-1; unclear D gene. CDR1 SGHTA and CDR2 FQGNSA come from the germline V gene. CDR3 length: 14 amino acids. The germline V and J ends were trimmed by 4 bases and 5 bases, with 14 bases remaining between them. The CDR3 sequence: CASSSLTRETEAFF. CDR3 coding DNA: TGTGCCAGCAGCTCCCTCACCCGGGAAACTGAAGCTTTCTTT.

This clone was observed a single time. The chain recombines TRBV6-6 with TRBJ2-2; D ambiguous. The V and J ends lost 3 bases and 3 bases respectively, with 5 bases between them. The CDR3 extends over 13 amino acids. Germline CDR1 MNHNY, CDR2 SVGAGI (reference sequence). In nucleotides, the CDR3 is TGTGCCAGCAGTTATTACGACACCGGGGAGCTGTTTTTT. Translated, it gives CASSYYDTGELFF.

This clone was counted between two and nine times. The chain links TRBV5-1 to TRBJ2-6; a weak D match, TRBD2 (5 bases). Trimming took off 2 bases at V and 2 bases at J, with 11 bases between the two ends. Germline loops: CDR1 SGHRS, CDR2 YFSETQ. The CDR3 totals 16 residues. The CDR3 region is CASSLDGGAGANVLTF. The CDR3 nucleotides are TGCGCCAGCAGCTTAGACGGAGGCGCTGGGGCCAACGTCCTGACTTTC.

This clone was observed a handful of times. This chain joins TRBV9 and TRBJ2-3; D is perhaps TRBD1 (6 bases). The CDR3 spans 16 residues. CDR1 and CDR2 from the germline V gene are SGDLS and YYNGEE. V lost 4 bases and J lost 0, with 15 bases in between. Here the CDR3 DNA reads TGTGCCAGCAGCTCGTCAGGGGAAGCGAGCACAGATACGCAGTATTTT. This translates into CASSSSGEASTDTQYF.

The sample holds a few counts of this clone. This clone may be a read error of a much larger clone one base away. The same CDR3 is also encoded by other DNA sequences in this sample. The chain has TRBV11-2 and TRBJ2-7; D not resolved. V lost 4 bases, J lost 2 bases, and 3 bases lay in between. Germline CDR1 reads SGHAT; CDR2 reads FQNNGV. CDR3 length equals 11 residues. The CDR3 spells CASSSPYEQYF. The DNA of the CDR3 is TGTGCCAGCAGCTCCCCCTACGAGCAGTACTTC.

The chain couples TRBV30 to TRBJ2-7, with D hard to call. The V end lost 3 bases, the J end lost 6 bases, and 9 bases lay between the germline ends. The CDR3 length is 11 residues. From germline, CDR1 is GTSNPN and CDR2 SVGIG (reference sequence). In DNA form, the CDR3 reads TGTGCCTGGAGCCTTACCCTCGAGCAGTACTTC. Translating it yields CAWSLTLEQYF.

This sequence joins TRBV10-3 and TRBJ2-1; the match to TRBD1 covers 9 bases. CDR3 length: 16 residues. The V gene end was trimmed by 3 bases and the J gene end by 8 bases; junction bases not matched to a gene: 11. Germline V gives CDR1 ENHRY, CDR2 SYGVKD. The CDR3 bases are TGTGCCATCAGTGATAAGGGACAGGGATCGCTTCATGAGCAGTTCTTC. This gives the protein CAISDKGQGSLHEQFF.

The chain recombines TRBV4-3 with TRBJ2-2, with D maybe TRBD1 (6 bases). Germline V gene lookup returns CDR1 LGHNA and CDR2 YSLEER. This CDR3 has 15 residues. V lost 4 bases and J lost 3, with 12 bases in between. The CDR3: CASSRPGADTGELFF. DNA for the CDR3: TGCGCCAGCAGCCGCCCAGGGGCGGACACCGGGGAGCTGTTTTTT.

Notes on this clone: Other DNA sequences in this sample translate to the same CDR3. V gene TRBV10-3 combines with J gene TRBJ1-5; unclear D gene. From germline, CDR1 is ENHRY and CDR2 SYGVKD. Trimming shortened V by 4 bases and J by 0 bases, and 7 bases separated the two germline ends. The CDR3 is made up of 14 amino acids. Written as DNA, the CDR3 is TGTGCCATCAGTGGACGGAATAGCAATCAGCCCCAGCATTTT. Translating it yields CAISGRNSNQPQHF.

This clone was counted between two and nine times. The chain uses TRBV27 and TRBJ2-6; TRBD1 or TRBD2 may be the D gene (5 bases each). The germline V gene encodes CDR1 MNHEY and CDR2 SMNVEV (reference sequence). Trimming left V 2 bases short and J 4 bases short, with 21 bases between. This CDR3 is 19 amino acids long. CDR3 bases: TGTGCCAGCAGTTTACGGGGCACGGCCTTCTCTCTAGGGGCCAACGTCCTGACTTTC. It codes for CASSLRGTAFSLGANVLTF.

In regard to this clone: The sample has other DNA sequences that encode this CDR3 too. V usage is TRBV6-5 and J usage is TRBJ1-1; D call uncertain. V was trimmed by 2 bases and J by 1 base, leaving 5 bases between them. Germline loops: CDR1 MNHEY, CDR2 SVGAGI. This CDR3 spans 13 amino acids. The CDR3 region is CASSYGQNTEAFF. The CDR3 bases are TGTGCCAGCAGTTACGGTCAGAACACTGAAGCTTTCTTT.

There are a few counts of this clone. This rearrangement joins TRBV6-5 to TRBJ1-1; D not resolved. Germline CDR1 is MNHEY and CDR2 is SVGAGI. The CDR3 spans 13 residues. The germline V and J ends were trimmed by 6 bases and 3 bases, with 11 bases remaining between them. The CDR3 protein is CASSSQQDTEAFF. The DNA for the CDR3 is TGTGCCAGCAGCAGCCAGCAGGACACTGAAGCTTTCTTT.

The V and J genes are TRBV19 and TRBJ2-3; D is unresolved. Trimming removed 4 bases from V and 2 bases from J, with 13 bases in between. The CDR3 totals 15 residues. Germline lookup yields CDR1 LNHDA and CDR2 SQIVND (reference sequence). The CDR3, as DNA: TGTGCCAGTAGTAAGGCCTCAGTCCTCACAGATACGCAGTATTTT. Translating it yields CASSKASVLTDTQYF.

The J gene is TRBJ2-2, the V gene TRBV19; D uncertain. Looked up from germline, CDR1 is LNHDA and CDR2 is SQIVND (reference sequence). This CDR3 contains 12 residues. V dropped 4 bases and J dropped 6 bases, with 6 bases sitting between them. The CDR3 bases are TGTGCCAGTAGTAATATTGCCGGGGAGCTGTTTTTT. Its protein is CASSNIAGELFF.

The rearrangement uses TRBV7-2 and TRBJ2-1; TRBD2 is a possible D gene (5 bases). CDR3 size: 14 residues. The germline V and J ends were trimmed by 5 bases and 5 bases, with 13 bases remaining between them. Germline values: CDR1 SGHTA, CDR2 FQGNSA. CDR3 sequence (DNA): TGTGCCAGCAGCCCTAGCCGAGCGGACAATGAGCAGTTCTTC. Its protein product is CASSPSRADNEQFF. Full variable domain (remainder filled in from reference TRBV7-2 and TRBJ2-1): GAGVSQSPSNKVTEKGKDVELRCDPISGHTALYWYRQSLGQGLEFLIYFQGNSAPDKSGLPSDRFSAERTGGSVSTLTIQRTQQEDSAVYLCASSPSRADNEQFFGPGTRLTVL.

In this sample, this clone turned up a few times. CDR3 sequence (DNA): TGTGCCAGCAGGCCTATCCTCCGGTCACTAGCCAAAAACATTCAGTACTTC. Amino acid sequence: CASRPILRSLAKNIQYF. V and J are TRBV27 and TRBJ2-4; D remains ambiguous. Germline values: CDR1 MNHEY, CDR2 SMNVEV (reference sequence). The length of the CDR3 is 17 residues. V was shortened by 6 bases and J by 0 bases, with 18 bases between the two germline ends.